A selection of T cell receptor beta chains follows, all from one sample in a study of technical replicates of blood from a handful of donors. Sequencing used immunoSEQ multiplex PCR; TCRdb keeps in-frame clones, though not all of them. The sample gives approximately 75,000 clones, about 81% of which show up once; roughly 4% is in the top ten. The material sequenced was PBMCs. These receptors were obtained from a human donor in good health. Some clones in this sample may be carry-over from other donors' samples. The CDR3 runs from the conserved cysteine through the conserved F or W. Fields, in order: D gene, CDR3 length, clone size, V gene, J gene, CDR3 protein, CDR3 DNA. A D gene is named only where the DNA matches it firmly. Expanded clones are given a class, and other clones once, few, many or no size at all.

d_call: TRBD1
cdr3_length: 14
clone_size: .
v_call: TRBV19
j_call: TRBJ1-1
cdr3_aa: CASSIGQGYTEAFF
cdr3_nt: TGTGCCAGTAGTATCGGACAGGGGTACACTGAAGCTTTCTTT

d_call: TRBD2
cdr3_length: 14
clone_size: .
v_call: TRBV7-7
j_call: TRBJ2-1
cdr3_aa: CASSSGTSLNEQFF
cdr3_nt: TGTGCCAGCAGCTCTGGGACTAGCCTCAATGAGCAGTTCTTC

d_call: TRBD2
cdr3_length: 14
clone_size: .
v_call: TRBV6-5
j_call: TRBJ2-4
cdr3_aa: CASSYLRGAASQYF
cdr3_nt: TGTGCCAGCAGTTACCTGCGGGGGGCGGCGAGTCAGTACTTC

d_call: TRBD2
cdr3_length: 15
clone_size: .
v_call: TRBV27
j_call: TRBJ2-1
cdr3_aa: CAIRASGRGYNEQFF
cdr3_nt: TGTGCCATAAGGGCTAGCGGGAGAGGATACAATGAGCAGTTCTTC

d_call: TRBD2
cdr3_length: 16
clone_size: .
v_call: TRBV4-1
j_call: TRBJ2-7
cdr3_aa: CASSQDSGASSYEQYF
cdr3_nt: TGCGCCAGCAGCCAAGATAGCGGGGCGAGCTCCTACGAGCAGTACTTC

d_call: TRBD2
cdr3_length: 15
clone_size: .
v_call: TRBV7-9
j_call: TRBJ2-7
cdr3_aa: CASSLASGTTYEQYF
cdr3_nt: TGTGCCAGCAGCTTAGCTAGCGGGACCACCTACGAGCAGTACTTC

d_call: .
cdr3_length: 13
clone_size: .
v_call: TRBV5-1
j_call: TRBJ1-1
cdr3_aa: CASSPQGNTEAFF
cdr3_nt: TGCGCCAGCAGCCCACAGGGGAACACTGAAGCTTTCTTT

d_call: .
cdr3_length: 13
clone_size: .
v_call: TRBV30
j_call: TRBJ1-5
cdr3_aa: CAWARRDNQPQHF
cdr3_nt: TGTGCCTGGGCCCGACGGGACAATCAGCCCCAGCATTTT

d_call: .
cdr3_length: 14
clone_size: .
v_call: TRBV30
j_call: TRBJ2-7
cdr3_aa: CAWSVWGVRYEQYF
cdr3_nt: TGTGCCTGGAGTGTATGGGGGGTAAGGTACGAGCAGTACTTC

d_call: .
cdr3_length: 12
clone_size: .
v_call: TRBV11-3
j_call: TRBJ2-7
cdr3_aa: CASSLDGQRQYF
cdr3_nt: TGTGCCAGCAGCTTAGATGGCCAGCGGCAGTACTTC

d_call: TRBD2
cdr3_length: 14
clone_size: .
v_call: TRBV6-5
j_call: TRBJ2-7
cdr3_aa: CASSLAGTPYEQYF
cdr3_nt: TGTGCCAGCAGTTTAGCGGGAACGCCTTACGAGCAGTACTTC

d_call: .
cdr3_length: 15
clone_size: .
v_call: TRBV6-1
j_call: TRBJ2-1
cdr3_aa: CASRLILSSYNEQFF
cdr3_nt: TGTGCCAGCAGGCTGATACTAAGCTCCTACAATGAGCAGTTCTTC

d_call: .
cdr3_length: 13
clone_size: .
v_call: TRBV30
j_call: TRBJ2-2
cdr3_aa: CANQGGFTGELFF
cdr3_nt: TGTGCCAACCAGGGGGGTTTCACCGGGGAGCTGTTTTTT

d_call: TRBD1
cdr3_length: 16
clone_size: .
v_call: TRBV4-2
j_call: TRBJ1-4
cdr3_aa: CASSVLDRVDNEKLFF
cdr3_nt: TGTGCCAGCAGCGTACTCGACAGGGTTGATAATGAAAAACTGTTTTTT

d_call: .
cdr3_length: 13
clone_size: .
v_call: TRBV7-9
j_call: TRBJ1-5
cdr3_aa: CASSLSGNQPQHF
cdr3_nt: TGTGCCAGCAGCTTATCAGGTAATCAGCCCCAGCATTTT

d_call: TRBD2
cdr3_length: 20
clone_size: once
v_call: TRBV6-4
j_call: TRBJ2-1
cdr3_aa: CASSDQPGLAGGGLWNEQFF
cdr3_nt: TGTGCCAGCAGTGACCAGCCGGGACTAGCGGGCGGGGGGCTTTGGAATGAGCAGTTCTTC

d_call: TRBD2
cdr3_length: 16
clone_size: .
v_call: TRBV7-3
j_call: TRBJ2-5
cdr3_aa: CASSRRGLAGQETQYF
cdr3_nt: TGTGCCAGCAGTCGAAGGGGGCTAGCGGGACAAGAGACCCAGTACTTC

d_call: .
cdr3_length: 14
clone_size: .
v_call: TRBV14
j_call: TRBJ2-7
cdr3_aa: CASSQDWPPYEQYF
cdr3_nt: TGTGCCAGCAGCCAAGATTGGCCCCCCTACGAGCAGTACTTC

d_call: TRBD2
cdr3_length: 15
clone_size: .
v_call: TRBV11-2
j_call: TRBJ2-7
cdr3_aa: CASGPGTSGSYEQYF
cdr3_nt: TGTGCCAGCGGACCCGGGACTAGCGGATCCTACGAGCAGTACTTC

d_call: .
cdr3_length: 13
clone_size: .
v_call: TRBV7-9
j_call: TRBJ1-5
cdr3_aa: CASSLQENQPQHF
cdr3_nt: TGTGCCAGCAGCTTACAGGAAAATCAGCCCCAGCATTTT

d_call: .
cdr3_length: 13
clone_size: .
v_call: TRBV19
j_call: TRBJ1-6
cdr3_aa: CASSRRVDSPLHF
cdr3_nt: TGTGCCAGTAGTCGGCGGGTGGATTCACCCCTCCACTTT

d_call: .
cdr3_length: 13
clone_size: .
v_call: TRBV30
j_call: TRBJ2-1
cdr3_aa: CACIRGSYNEQFF
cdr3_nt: TGTGCCTGCATCAGGGGCTCCTACAATGAGCAGTTCTTC